The 22 T cell receptor beta chains below come from one sample, sequenced in a study of post-analysis software for immune sequencing data. Prepared libraries of TCR beta cDNA carried unique molecular identifiers. Via MiXCR, TCRdb re-called the PCR reads, giving one row per CDR3 protein. This sample has 600,000 to 700,000 distinct CDR3 sequences, with 59% found just once. Antigen specificity for these receptors is unknown. General study points: Roughly 5 TRBV segments (TRBV5-6, TRBV5-1 and TRBV20-1 among them) occurred more frequently in patients than in controls.

The sequenced sample consisted of blood. The origin of the receptors is a girl aged 2 to 10 with multiple sclerosis.

This clonotype was recorded at least ten times. The chain recombines TRBV12-3 or TRBV12-4 with TRBJ2-7; no clear D gene. V lost 5 bases to trimming and J lost 2 bases, with 7 bases between them. This CDR3 comprises 12 residues. CDR3 sequence (DNA): TGTGCCAGCAGTGGCGGCCCCTACGAGCAGTACTTC. Its translation is CASSGGPYEQYF.

The J gene is TRBJ2-1, the V gene TRBV12-3 or TRBV12-4, with a tentative D call TRBD2 (6 bases). Trimming took 8 bases from V and 3 from J, leaving 20 bases between them. The CDR3 sequence is 16 residues long. CDR3: CASHITGTGFYNEQFF. The CDR3 nucleotides read TGTGCCAGCCATATTACCGGGACTGGATTCTACAATGAGCAGTTCTTC.

The chain joins TRBV5-1 to TRBJ2-3; 7 bases map to TRBD1. CDR1 SGHRS and CDR2 YFSETQ come from the germline V gene. V was pared by 4 bases and J by 4 bases, with 6 bases of the junction left unmatched. This CDR3 region has 14 residues. The DNA for the CDR3 is TGCGCCAGCAGCCAGGAGGACAGGTCAGATACGCAGTATTTT. Protein product: CASSQEDRSDTQYF. Supplemented by reference TRBV5-1 and TRBJ2-3, the full variable domain reads KAGVTQTPRYLIKTRGQQVTLSCSPISGHRSVSWYQQTPGQGLQFLFEYFSETQRNKGNFPGRFSGRQFSNSRSEMNVSTLELGDSALYLCASSQEDRSDTQYFGPGTRLTVL.

The V gene is TRBV29-1, the J gene TRBJ1-1, with D perhaps TRBD1 (6 bases). From germline, CDR1 is SQVTM and CDR2 ANQGSEA. The germline V and J ends were trimmed by 1 base and 5 bases, with 14 bases remaining between them. This CDR3 region has 14 residues. This CDR3 is CSVEVAGRGTEAFF. The CDR3 nucleotides are TGCAGCGTTGAAGTGGCAGGGAGGGGGACTGAAGCTTTCTTT.

The rearrangement links TRBV10-3 to TRBJ2-3; D is ambiguous. Germline V gene data show CDR1 as ENHRY and CDR2 as SYGVKD. The CDR3 loop spans 16 amino acids. Trimming left V 6 bases short and J 2 bases short, with 18 bases between. This chain's CDR3 is CAIRPMDGIHTDTQYF. The CDR3, as DNA: TGTGCCATCAGGCCCATGGACGGAATCCACACAGATACGCAGTATTTT.

This clonotype was counted a few times. The chain uses TRBV7-2 and TRBJ2-1; the D call may be TRBD1 or TRBD2 (5 bases each). There are 16 residues in the CDR3. The germline CDR1 and CDR2 sequences are SGHTA and FQGNSA. V was pared by 6 bases and J by 2 bases, with 17 bases between. The CDR3: CASSSNPGPPYNEQFF. The CDR3, as DNA: TGTGCCAGCAGTTCCAACCCGGGACCACCCTACAATGAGCAGTTCTTC. Based on the CDR3 plus reference TRBV7-2 and TRBJ2-1, the full variable domain is GAGVSQSPSNKVTEKGKDVELRCDPISGHTALYWYRQSLGQGLEFLIYFQGNSAPDKSGLPSDRFSAERTGGSVSTLTIQRTQQEDSAVYLCASSSNPGPPYNEQFFGPGTRLTVL.

The V call is TRBV12-3 or TRBV12-4, the J call TRBJ2-1, with 11 bases fitting TRBD2. Germline trimming cut 6 bases from V and 5 bases from J; bases unmatched to any gene: 6. The CDR3 has 15 residues. The CDR3 loop is CASSQTSGVNNEQFF. DNA of the CDR3: TGTGCCAGCAGCCAGACTAGCGGGGTAAACAATGAGCAGTTCTTC.

A few counts support this clonotype. The V gene is TRBV20-1, the J gene TRBJ2-3; D is uncertain. This CDR3 contains 12 residues. V gave up 6 bases and J gave up 7 bases, with 14 bases separating them. Germline V gene sequence: CDR1 DFQATT, CDR2 SNEGSKA (reference sequence). Here the CDR3 reads CSARDQSNTQYF. The CDR3 region has the DNA TGCAGTGCCCGAGACCAGTCGAATACGCAGTATTTT.

CDR3 protein: CSARPGLAGGFLTDTQYF. DNA for the CDR3: TGCAGTGCTAGACCGGGACTAGCGGGGGGGTTCCTCACAGATACGCAGTATTTT. This chain uses TRBV20-1 with TRBJ2-3, with TRBD2 matching over 16 bases. The CDR3 has 18 amino acids. Trimming took 2 bases from V and 2 from J; bases not matched to a gene: 7. Germline CDR1 is DFQATT and CDR2 is SNEGSKA (reference sequence).

This clonotype turned up a few times. The chain links TRBV7-3 to TRBJ2-3; 8 bases are a match to TRBD2. The germline V gene encodes CDR1 SGHTA and CDR2 FQGTGA. Trimming took 4 bases from V and 6 from J; bases not matched to a gene: 9. This CDR3 has 15 amino acids. CDR3: CASSSRLARGDTQYF. The CDR3 coding sequence is TGTGCCAGCAGCTCGAGACTAGCGAGGGGGGATACGCAGTATTTT.

V is TRBV7-9 and J is TRBJ1-1; D gene ambiguous. The CDR3 totals 12 residues. CDR1 and CDR2 (germline): SEHNR, FQNEAQ (reference sequence). V was cut by 5 bases and J by 6 bases, with 10 bases left in between. In nucleotides, the CDR3 is TGTGCCAGCAGCCCGCCCATATCTGAAGCTTTCTTT. Translated, it gives CASSPPISEAFF. The entire variable domain, with the rest obtained from reference TRBV7-9 and TRBJ1-1, is as follows: DTGVSQNPRHKITKRGQNVTFRCDPISEHNRLYWYRQTLGQGPEFLTYFQNEAQLEKSRLLSDRFSAERPKGSFSTLEIQRTEQGDSAMYLCASSPPISEAFFGQGTRLTVV.

The table lists this clonotype with a count of one. V is TRBV20-1 and J is TRBJ2-7; tentative D call: TRBD1 (6 bases). The V and J ends lost 5 bases and 11 bases respectively, with 16 bases between them. The CDR3 sequence is 11 residues long. CDR1 is DFQATT and CDR2 is SNEGSKA in the germline V gene (reference sequence). CDR3 nucleotides: TGCAGTGCTCCTAGACAGGCAAAGGAGTACTTC. Translation: CSAPRQAKEYF.

The chain is built from TRBV3-1 and TRBJ2-5; perhaps TRBD1 as D (6 bases). Germline V lookup: CDR1 LGHDT, CDR2 YNNKEL (reference sequence). The V end lost 2 bases, the J end lost 4 bases, and 14 bases lay between the germline ends. The CDR3 runs 15 residues. The CDR3 coding sequence is TGTGCCAGCAGCCAAAACGCAGGGGCGCGAGAGACCCAGTACTTC. It encodes CASSQNAGARETQYF.

V usage is TRBV6-4 and J usage is TRBJ2-6; D unresolved. V lost 0 bases and J lost 4, with 4 bases in between. Germline CDR1 reads MRHNA; CDR2 reads SNTAGT. CDR3 size: 14 residues. The CDR3 sequence: CASSDSVGANVLTF. In DNA, the CDR3 is TGTGCCAGCAGTGACTCGGTCGGGGCCAACGTCCTGACTTTC.

The chain employs TRBV6-4 and TRBJ2-3; D is uncertain. The CDR3 runs 16 residues. The V gene's germline CDR1 is MRHNA and CDR2 SNTAGT. The V and J ends lost 4 bases and 2 bases respectively, with 16 bases between them. The CDR3, as DNA: TGTGCCAGCAGTGCCTTCGTCTCCTCCAACACAGATACGCAGTATTTT. This gives the protein CASSAFVSSNTDTQYF.

This rearrangement joins TRBV5-4 to TRBJ2-1, with TRBD2 identical over 7 bases. This CDR3 has 14 residues. J gave up 6 bases and V 4 bases, and 7 bases lay outside the gene matches. The germline gives CDR1 SGHNT, CDR2 YYREEE (reference sequence). In nucleotides, the CDR3 is TGTGCCAGCAGCATGGGGACTACGATCAATGAGCAGTTCTTC. Encoded protein: CASSMGTTINEQFF.

The V call is TRBV2, the J call TRBJ2-1; 7 bases are shared with TRBD2. The CDR3 loop spans 16 amino acids. Germline CDR1 SNHLY, CDR2 FYNNEI. The J segment lost 9 bases and the V segment lost 3 bases, leaving 14 bases of the junction unmatched. CDR3 loop: CASSDFTRKREGEQFF. The CDR3 coding sequence is TGTGCCAGCAGTGATTTTACCCGGAAAAGGGAGGGTGAGCAGTTCTTC.

This chain joins TRBV6-1 and TRBJ2-7, with 7 bases identical to TRBD1. The CDR3 is made up of 14 amino acids. V gave up 1 base and J gave up 4 bases; unmatched junction bases: 4. Germline CDR1 reads MNHNS; CDR2 reads SASEGT. Written as DNA, the CDR3 is TGTGCCAGCAGTGAAGGACAGGGAGAGTACGAGCAGTACTTC. Translating gives CASSEGQGEYEQYF.

The chain recombines TRBV10-3 with TRBJ1-5; D is perhaps TRBD1 (5 bases). The CDR3 has 17 residues. Germline V gives CDR1 ENHRY, CDR2 SYGVKD. The V end lost 2 bases, the J end lost 2 bases, and 16 bases lay between the germline ends. The CDR3 nucleotides read TGTGCCATCAGTGAGGAGTTCTGGGGCCCTGGCAATCAGCCCCAGCATTTT. This gives the protein CAISEEFWGPGNQPQHF.

This chain connects TRBV7-2 to TRBJ2-5; the D is unclear. In germline, CDR1 is SGHTA, CDR2 FQGNSA. Trimming cost V 5 bases and J 1 base, with 14 bases left between them. CDR3 length: 15 amino acids. CDR3 in amino acids: CASSNTQELQETQYF. The DNA for the CDR3 is TGTGCCAGCAGCAACACGCAGGAACTCCAAGAGACCCAGTACTTC.

This clonotype was detected only once. The CDR3 region has the DNA TGCGCCAGCAGCTTACAACTAGCGGGAGAAACGGGAGATACGCAGTATTTT. This sequence encodes CASSLQLAGETGDTQYF. This chain connects TRBV5-1 to TRBJ2-3, with TRBD2 identical over 11 bases. V gave up 2 bases and J gave up 5 bases; unmatched junction bases: 10. This CDR3 comprises 17 residues. Germline CDR1 reads SGHRS; CDR2 reads YFSETQ.

The chain recombines TRBV10-3 with TRBJ2-1; maybe TRBD1 (6 bases). The CDR3 contains 13 residues. V was clipped by 10 bases and J by 3 bases, with 13 bases between them. CDR1 and CDR2 from the germline V gene are ENHRY and SYGVKD. CDR3 DNA sequence: TGTGCCACCACAGGGAGACTCTACAATGAGCAGTTCTTC. Translating it yields CATTGRLYNEQFF.